This T cell receptor beta chain emerged from a study of T cells after yellow fever vaccination. Per germline, CDR1 SGHKS and CDR2 YYEKEE (reference sequence). V was pared by 3 bases and J by 0 bases, with 16 bases between. This CDR3 has 18 amino acids. MiXCR, run by TCRdb on the 5' RACE reads, gives a single entry per CDR3 protein. Counted here are about 160,000 distinct CDR3 sequences, about 7% occurring once; the ten biggest clones make up under 3%. The chain has TRBV5-5 and TRBJ1-6, with D unresolved. Sequencing was performed on CD4+ T cells sorted from PBMCs, taken 4 to 5 days after the first yellow fever vaccination. The receptor's source is a young man who received the YFV17D yellow fever vaccine. In nucleotides, the CDR3 is TGTGCCAGCAGCTCCAATCTTGGGAGGGACTCCTATAATTCACCCCTCCACTTT. It is translated as CASSSNLGRDSYNSPLHF.